The 16 T cell receptor beta chains below were found in one sample sequenced in a study of blood T cell repertoires in COVID-19. Measured with immunoSEQ multiplex PCR; TCRdb has only the in-frame clones, and not every one. Of approximately 280,000 clones in the sample, about 85% were seen once. What was sequenced was PBMCs or T cells enriched from blood (not recorded which). These receptors came from a woman aged 45-59 years who had recovered from COVID-19.

V is TRBV30 and J is TRBJ1-2, with 7 nucleotides matching TRBD1. The CDR3 extends over 15 amino acids. Germline assignment: CDR1 GTSNPN and CDR2 SVGIG (reference sequence). Losses at the gene ends were 0 bases for V and 4 bases for J; bases not matched to a gene: 8. The CDR3 sequence is CAWSVGGQEFYGYTF. CDR3 nucleotides: TGTGCCTGGAGTGTAGGCGGACAGGAGTTCTATGGCTACACCTTC.

The genes are TRBV3-1 (or the pseudogene TRBV3-2) and TRBJ1-5, with D possibly TRBD1 on 6 matching bases. The germline V and J ends were trimmed by 4 bases and 6 bases, with 13 bases remaining between them. This CDR3 spans 14 amino acids. Germline CDR1 and CDR2: LGHDT and YNNKEL (reference sequence). CDR3 sequence: CASSPAGGGQPQHF. The CDR3, as DNA: TGTGCCAGCAGCCCCGCGGGGGGCGGTCAGCCCCAGCATTTT.

J is TRBJ2-3 and V is TRBV28; the D is unclear. The V end lost 1 base, the J end lost 6 bases, and 8 bases lay between the germline ends. The CDR3 sequence is 13 residues long. From germline, CDR1 is MDHEN and CDR2 SYDVKM. This CDR3 reads CASSLSYSDTQYF. The DNA of the CDR3 is TGTGCCAGCAGTTTATCCTACTCGGATACGCAGTATTTT.

CDR3 sequence (DNA): TGTGCCAGCAAAATTGGGACAGACTATGGCTACACCTTC. This translates into CASKIGTDYGYTF. J is TRBJ1-2 and V is TRBV6-5, with 7 bases lining up with TRBD1. Losses at the gene ends were 7 bases for V and 3 bases for J; bases not matched to a gene: 5. Germline values: CDR1 MNHEY, CDR2 SVGAGI. The CDR3 is 13 residues long.

In its sample, this clone was seen a few times. V gene TRBV9 combines with J gene TRBJ2-1, with 11 bases aligning to TRBD2. The germline gives CDR1 SGDLS, CDR2 YYNGEE. The CDR3 contains 15 residues. V shed 3 bases, J shed 7 bases, and the junction held 6 bases outside the gene matches. The DNA for the CDR3 is TGTGCCAGCAGCGAGACTAGCGGGGCGTCGAATGAGCAGTTCTTC. Amino acid sequence: CASSETSGASNEQFF.

This clone occurred once. The rearrangement links TRBV5-1 to TRBJ2-1, with 12 bases lining up with TRBD2. Trimming at V came to 2 bases and at J to 4 bases, leaving 4 bases not matched to a gene. From germline, CDR1 is SGHRS and CDR2 YFSETQ. The CDR3 runs to 16 residues. CDR3 amino acids: CASSFGLAGMYNEQFF. The CDR3 coding sequence is TGCGCCAGCAGCTTTGGACTAGCGGGGATGTACAATGAGCAGTTCTTC.

This clone was observed a handful of times. V usage is TRBV19 and J usage is TRBJ1-6, with D unresolved. The germline gives CDR1 LNHDA, CDR2 SQIVND (reference sequence). The CDR3 runs 13 residues. V lost 3 bases and J 8 bases, leaving 8 bases between the germline ends. CDR3 nucleotide sequence: TGTGCCAGTAGTATGAGCGGGGATTCACCCCTCCACTTT. It encodes CASSMSGDSPLHF.

The chain joins TRBV3-1 (or the pseudogene TRBV3-2) to TRBJ1-3, with D possibly being TRBD1 (6 bases). CDR3 length: 17 residues. Germline CDR1 LGHDT, CDR2 YNNKEL (reference sequence). V shed 0 bases and J shed 4 bases, with 16 bases lying between them. CDR3 nucleotide sequence: TGTGCCAGCAGCCAAGAAGACCCTACAGGGTGGGGAAACACCATATATTTT. Its protein is CASSQEDPTGWGNTIYF.

This chain joins TRBV3-1 (or the pseudogene TRBV3-2) and TRBJ2-5, with 13 bases aligning to TRBD2. V was clipped by 6 bases and J by 2 bases; unmatched bases: 3. The CDR3 sequence is 15 residues long. The germline CDR1 and CDR2 sequences are LGHDT and YNNKEL (reference sequence). This CDR3 reads CASSRTSGGQETQYF. CDR3 in DNA: TGTGCCAGCAGTCGGACTAGCGGGGGACAAGAGACCCAGTACTTC.

The V and J genes are TRBV7-6 and TRBJ2-5, with a tentative D call TRBD2 (5 bases). CDR1 SGHVS and CDR2 FNYEAQ come from the germline V gene. Trimming took off 1 base at V and 4 bases at J, with 10 bases between the two ends. This CDR3 spans 14 amino acids. The CDR3 DNA follows: TGTGCCAGCAGCTTAGGGTACGAGGGAGAGACCCAGTACTTC. Its protein is CASSLGYEGETQYF.

The chain has TRBV7-9 and TRBJ2-7; a possible D gene is TRBD1 (5 bases). Per germline, CDR1 SEHNR and CDR2 FQNEAQ (reference sequence). The CDR3 contains 14 residues. Trimming took 5 bases from V and 2 from J, leaving 13 bases between them. CDR3 DNA sequence: TGTGCCAGCAGCCCAACCCAGGGCGCCTACGAGCAGTACTTC. Translated, it gives CASSPTQGAYEQYF.

This rearrangement joins TRBV4-2 to TRBJ1-2; no definite D call. Looked up from germline, CDR1 is LGHNA and CDR2 is YNFKEQ. The CDR3 covers 15 residues. Trimming left V 1 base short and J 8 bases short, with 17 bases between. CDR3 sequence: CASSQGPTVRRGYTF. The CDR3 DNA reads as TGTGCCAGCAGCCAAGGCCCAACAGTCCGACGCGGCTACACCTTC.

This clone showed up just once. DNA for the CDR3: TGTGCCAGCAGTGAAGCGCTCGGGGGGAAAGGTGAAAAACTGTTTTTT. It codes for CASSEALGGKGEKLFF. The rearrangement joins TRBV6-1 to TRBJ1-4; maybe TRBD1 (5 bases). The V gene lost 0 bases and the J gene lost 7 bases, with 15 bases spanning the gap. This CDR3 has 16 residues. Germline values: CDR1 MNHNS, CDR2 SASEGT.

V and J are TRBV6-1 and TRBJ1-2, with 7 nucleotides matching TRBD1. The V segment lost 1 base and the J segment 6 bases; nucleotides outside the gene matches: 8. The germline gives CDR1 MNHNS, CDR2 SASEGT. The CDR3 extends over 15 amino acids. The CDR3 nucleotides are TGTGCCAGCAGTGAAGAGGGACGGACAGGTGATGGCTACACCTTC. It translates to CASSEEGRTGDGYTF.

This chain connects TRBV5-8 to TRBJ2-3, with 8 bases aligning to TRBD2. Germline V CDR1 and CDR2: SGHTS, YDEGEE. V lost 5 bases and J lost 4; bases outside the gene matches: 9. The CDR3 is made up of 15 amino acids. CDR3 in DNA: TGTGCCAGCAGTTTCGGGAGGGAGTCTTCAGATACGCAGTATTTT. This codes for CASSFGRESSDTQYF.

The V call is TRBV7-3, the J call TRBJ1-1; D perhaps matches TRBD1 (5 bases). V lost 0 bases, J lost 1 base, and 9 bases lay in between. Germline-derived CDR1 and CDR2 are SGHTA and FQGTGA. There are 15 residues in the CDR3. The CDR3 DNA sequence: TGTGCCAGCAGCTTAACCCCGACAGAGAACACTGAAGCTTTCTTT. Translating gives CASSLTPTENTEAFF. The full variable domain, completed using reference TRBV7-3 and TRBJ1-1, is GAGVSQTPSNKVTEKGKYVELRCDPISGHTALYWYRQSLGQGPEFLIYFQGTGAADDSGLPNDRFFAVRPEGSVSTLKIQRTERGDSAVYLCASSLTPTENTEAFFGQGTRLTVV.